One TCR beta chain is described in this entry. Repertoires were generated with immunoSEQ multiplex PCR, while TCRdb's copy carries only in-frame clones and drops some. This repertoire shows 72,000 or so clones, around 85% found once; its top ten account for 15%. These data originate in a study of PD-L1 blockade in urothelial cancer. Germline V gene lookup returns CDR1 SGHAT and CDR2 FQNNGV. V lost 6 bases to trimming and J lost 3 bases; unmatched junction nucleotides: 8. This CDR3 is built from 16 residues. Stated time point: pretreatment peripheral blood. The clonotype comes from a man in his fifties or sixties with urothelial cancer. The sequencing here drew on PBMCs, taken around atezolizumab (anti-PD-L1) treatment. This chain connects TRBV11-2 to TRBJ2-2; 9 nucleotides match TRBD2. CDR3 nucleotide sequence: TGTGCCAGCAGACCCGCGGGACTAGCATACACCGGGGAGCTGTTTTTT. Amino acids: CASRPAGLAYTGELFF.